Sequencing of this T cell receptor (beta chain) was carried out in a study of T cell responses to AZD1222 COVID-19 vaccine. Background on the study: Pooled together were second doses at about 4 or about 12 weeks.

Sequenced by immunoSEQ multiplex PCR; TCRdb stores in-frame clones only, minus some. Of 75,000 to 90,000 clones listed, under 90% are singletons. CDR3 size: 13 residues. Germline V gene lookup returns CDR1 SGHRS and CDR2 YFSETQ. V dropped 0 bases and J dropped 2 bases, with 6 bases sitting between them. Sequencing was performed on peripheral blood, taken on day 0 of AZD1222 vaccination. The rearrangement joins TRBV5-1 to TRBJ2-7, with D unclear. The receptor comes from an adult in good health. This CDR3 is CASSLEGTYEQYF. The CDR3 DNA follows: TGCGCCAGCAGCTTGGAGGGAACCTACGAGCAGTACTTC.